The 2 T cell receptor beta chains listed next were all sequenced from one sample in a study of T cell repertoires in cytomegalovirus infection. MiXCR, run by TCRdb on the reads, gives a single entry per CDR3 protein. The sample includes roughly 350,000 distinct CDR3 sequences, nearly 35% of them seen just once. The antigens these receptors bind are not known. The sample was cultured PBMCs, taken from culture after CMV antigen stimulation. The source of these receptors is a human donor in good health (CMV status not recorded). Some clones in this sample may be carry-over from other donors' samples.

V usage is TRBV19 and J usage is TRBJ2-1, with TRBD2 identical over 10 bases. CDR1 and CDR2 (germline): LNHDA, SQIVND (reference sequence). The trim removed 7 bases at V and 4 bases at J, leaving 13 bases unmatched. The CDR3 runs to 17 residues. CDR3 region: CASNLGLAVLGYNEQFF. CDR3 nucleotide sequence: TGTGCCAGTAACCTCGGACTAGCGGTCCTCGGGTACAATGAGCAGTTCTTC. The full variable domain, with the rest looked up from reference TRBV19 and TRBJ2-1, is DGGITQSPKYLFRKEGQNVTLSCEQNLNHDAMYWYRQDPGQGLRLIYYSQIVNDFQKGDIAEGYSVSREKKESFPLTVTSAQKNPTAFYLCASNLGLAVLGYNEQFFGPGTRLTVL.

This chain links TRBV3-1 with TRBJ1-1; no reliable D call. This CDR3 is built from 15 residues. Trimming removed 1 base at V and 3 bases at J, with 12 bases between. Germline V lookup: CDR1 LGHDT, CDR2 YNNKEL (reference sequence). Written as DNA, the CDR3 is TGTGCCAGCAGCCAAGTCGGGCTGGACGACACTGAAGCTTTCTTT. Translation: CASSQVGLDDTEAFF.